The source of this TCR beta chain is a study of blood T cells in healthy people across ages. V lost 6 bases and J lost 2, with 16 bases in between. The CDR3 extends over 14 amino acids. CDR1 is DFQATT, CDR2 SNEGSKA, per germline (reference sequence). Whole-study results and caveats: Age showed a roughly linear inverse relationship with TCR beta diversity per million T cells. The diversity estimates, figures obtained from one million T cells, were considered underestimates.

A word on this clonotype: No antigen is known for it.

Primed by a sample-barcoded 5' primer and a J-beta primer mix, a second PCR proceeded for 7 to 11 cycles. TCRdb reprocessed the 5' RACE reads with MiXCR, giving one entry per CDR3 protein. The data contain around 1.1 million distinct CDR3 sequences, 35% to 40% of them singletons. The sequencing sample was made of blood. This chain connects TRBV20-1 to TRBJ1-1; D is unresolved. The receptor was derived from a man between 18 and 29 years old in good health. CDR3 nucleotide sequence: TGCAGTGCCCCTCCGACGGAAAAAAACACTGAAGCTTTCTTT. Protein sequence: CSAPPTEKNTEAFF.